A single sample is the source of the 8 T cell receptor beta chains below, sequenced in a study of cytomegalovirus exposure and HLA in healthy donors (dated by TCRdb to about 2017). Library preparation used the immunoSEQ multiplex PCR assay. For the multiplex PCR, a mixture combining 60 forward primers for TCR Vbeta segments and 13 reverse primers for TCR Jbeta segments was used. TCRdb took over this immuneACCESS table, retaining in-frame rearrangements with V and J assigned. Such tables are incomplete; in checked studies, under half of the missing clones stem from an unresolved V gene, and the remainder is unexplained. The sample has roughly 120,000 clones on record, approximately 80% of them singletons. The ten largest clones take up 2.5% of the sample. Sequenced input: PBMCs. The source is a man aged 25 to 40 in good health and CMV-seronegative.

This rearrangement joins TRBV28 to TRBJ1-2; TRBD1 agrees at 11 bases. The germline CDR1 and CDR2 sequences are MDHEN and SYDVKM. The V segment lost 6 bases and the J segment 4 bases; nucleotides outside the gene matches: 13. There are 17 residues in the CDR3. The CDR3 here is CASRPRTGGRRGYGYTF. For the CDR3, the DNA is TGTGCCAGCAGACCCCGGACAGGGGGCAGACGTGGCTATGGCTACACCTTC.

The chain links TRBV20-1 to TRBJ1-4; D remains unclear. Germline CDR1 and CDR2: DFQATT and SNEGSKA (reference sequence). Trimming removed 7 bases from V and 7 bases from J, with 10 bases in between. The length of the CDR3 is 11 residues. Written as DNA, the CDR3 is TGCAGTGTAACCCTGCGTGAAAAACTGTTTTTT. Its protein product is CSVTLREKLFF.

The chain combines TRBV29-1 with TRBJ2-1; 9 bases agree with TRBD1. Germline values: CDR1 SQVTM, CDR2 ANQGSEA. The V and J ends lost 7 bases and 7 bases, in that order; junction bases with no gene match: 20. This CDR3 comprises 17 residues. CDR3 sequence reads: CSGMMVLGTGCRNEQFF. The CDR3 DNA is TGCAGCGGGATGATGGTCCTTGGGACAGGGTGTAGGAATGAGCAGTTCTTC.

This rearrangement joins TRBV14 to TRBJ2-7; D gene ambiguous. Per the germline V gene, CDR1 is SGHDN and CDR2 is FVKESK. V lost 0 bases to trimming and J lost 0 bases, with 15 bases between them. This CDR3 region has 17 residues. CDR3 amino acids: CASSQELSPGYSYEQYF. CDR3 bases: TGTGCCAGCAGCCAAGAGCTCTCGCCAGGTTACTCCTACGAGCAGTACTTC.

The chain has TRBV5-6 and TRBJ2-5; TRBD2 might be the D (5 bases). The V end lost 0 bases, the J end lost 0 bases, and 9 bases lay between the germline ends. Germline V gene lookup returns CDR1 SGHDT and CDR2 YYEEEE. This CDR3 comprises 15 residues. The CDR3 here is CASSLGPGYQETQYF. In nucleotides, the CDR3 is TGTGCCAGCAGCTTGGGTCCGGGATACCAAGAGACCCAGTACTTC. Drawing the rest from reference TRBV5-6 and TRBJ2-5, the complete variable domain is DAGVTQSPTHLIKTRGQQVTLRCSPKSGHDTVSWYQQALGQGPQFIFQYYEEEERQRGNFPDRFSGHQFPNYSSELNVNALLLGDSALYLCASSLGPGYQETQYFGPGTRLLVL.

This clone has a handful of counts. The V gene is TRBV2, the J gene TRBJ2-5, with a tentative D call TRBD1 (6 bases). Germline CDR1 and CDR2: SNHLY and FYNNEI. The CDR3 has 14 amino acids. V lost 4 bases and J 2 bases, leaving 11 bases between the germline ends. The DNA for the CDR3 is TGTGCCAGCAGTGGGGACCAGGGGCAAGAGACCCAGTACTTC. Protein sequence: CASSGDQGQETQYF.

This sequence joins TRBV6-6 and TRBJ1-2, with D unresolved. CDR3 length: 12 residues. CDR1 and CDR2 (germline): MNHNY, SVGAGI (reference sequence). V was shortened by 6 bases and J by 1 base, with 6 bases between the two germline ends. The DNA for the CDR3 is TGTGCCAGCAGCCCCAATAACTATGGCTACACCTTC. It translates to CASSPNNYGYTF.

This rearrangement joins TRBV7-3 to TRBJ1-4, with D possibly TRBD1 on 5 matching bases. The ends were cut back, 2 bases at V and 4 bases at J, with 11 bases in the middle. The CDR3 sequence is 15 residues long. Germline CDR1 SGHTA, CDR2 FQGTGA. The CDR3 is CASSLATVHNEKLFF. DNA for the CDR3: TGTGCCAGCAGCTTAGCGACAGTCCATAATGAAAAACTGTTTTTT.